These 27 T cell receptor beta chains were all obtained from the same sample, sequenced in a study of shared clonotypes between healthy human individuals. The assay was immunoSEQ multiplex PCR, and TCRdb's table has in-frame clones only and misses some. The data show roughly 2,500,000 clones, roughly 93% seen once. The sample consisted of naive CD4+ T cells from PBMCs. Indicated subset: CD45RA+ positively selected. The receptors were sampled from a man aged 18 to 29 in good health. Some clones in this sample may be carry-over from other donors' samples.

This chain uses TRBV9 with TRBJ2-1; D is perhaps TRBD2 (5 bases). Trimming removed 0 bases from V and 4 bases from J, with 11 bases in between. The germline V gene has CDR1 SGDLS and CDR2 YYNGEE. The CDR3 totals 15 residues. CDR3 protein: CASSVGRKTYNEQFF. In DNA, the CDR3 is TGTGCCAGCAGCGTAGGGAGGAAAACGTACAATGAGCAGTTCTTC. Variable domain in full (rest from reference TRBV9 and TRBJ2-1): DSGVTQTPKHLITATGQRVTLRCSPRSGDLSVYWYQQSLDQGLQFLIQYYNGEERAKGNILERFSAQQFPDLHSELNLSSLELGDSALYFCASSVGRKTYNEQFFGPGTRLTVL.

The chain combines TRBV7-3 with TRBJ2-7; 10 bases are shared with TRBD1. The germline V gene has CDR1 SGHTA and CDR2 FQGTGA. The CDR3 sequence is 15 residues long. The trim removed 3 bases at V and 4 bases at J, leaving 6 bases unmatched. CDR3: CASSLGQGTFYEQYF. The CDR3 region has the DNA TGTGCCAGCAGCTTGGGACAGGGGACTTTTTACGAGCAGTACTTC.

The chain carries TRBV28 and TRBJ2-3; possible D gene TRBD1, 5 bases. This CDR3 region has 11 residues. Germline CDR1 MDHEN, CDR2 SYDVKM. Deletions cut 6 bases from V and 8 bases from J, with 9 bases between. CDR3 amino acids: CASSRAGTQYF. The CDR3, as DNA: TGTGCCAGCAGCAGGGCCGGTACGCAGTATTTT.

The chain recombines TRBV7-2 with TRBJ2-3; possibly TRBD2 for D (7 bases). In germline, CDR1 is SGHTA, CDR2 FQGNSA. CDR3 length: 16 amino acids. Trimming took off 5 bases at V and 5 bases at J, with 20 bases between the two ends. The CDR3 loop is CASSLQGSRGGDTQYF. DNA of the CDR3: TGTGCCAGCAGCCTCCAGGGCTCGAGGGGGGGAGATACGCAGTATTTT. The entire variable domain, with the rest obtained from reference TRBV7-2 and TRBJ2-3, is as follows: GAGVSQSPSNKVTEKGKDVELRCDPISGHTALYWYRQSLGQGLEFLIYFQGNSAPDKSGLPSDRFSAERTGGSVSTLTIQRTQQEDSAVYLCASSLQGSRGGDTQYFGPGTRLTVL.

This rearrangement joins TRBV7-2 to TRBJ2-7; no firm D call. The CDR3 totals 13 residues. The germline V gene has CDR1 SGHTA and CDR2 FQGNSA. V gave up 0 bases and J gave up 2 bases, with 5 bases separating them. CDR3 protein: CASSLAETYEQYF. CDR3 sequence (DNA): TGTGCCAGCAGCTTAGCGGAGACCTACGAGCAGTACTTC. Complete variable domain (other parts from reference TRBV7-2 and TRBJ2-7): GAGVSQSPSNKVTEKGKDVELRCDPISGHTALYWYRQSLGQGLEFLIYFQGNSAPDKSGLPSDRFSAERTGGSVSTLTIQRTQQEDSAVYLCASSLAETYEQYFGPGTRLTVT.

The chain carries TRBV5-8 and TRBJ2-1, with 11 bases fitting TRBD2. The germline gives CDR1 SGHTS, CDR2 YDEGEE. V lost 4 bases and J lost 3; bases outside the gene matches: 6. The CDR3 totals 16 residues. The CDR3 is CASSQGTSGLYNEQFF. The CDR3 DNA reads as TGTGCCAGCAGCCAAGGGACTAGCGGTCTCTACAATGAGCAGTTCTTC.

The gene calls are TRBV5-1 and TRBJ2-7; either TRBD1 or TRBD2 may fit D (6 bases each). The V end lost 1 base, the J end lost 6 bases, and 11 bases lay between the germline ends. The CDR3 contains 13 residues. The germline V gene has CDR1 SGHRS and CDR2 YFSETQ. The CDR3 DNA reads TGCGCCAGCAGCTTGTCTGGGGGGCGCGAGCAGTACTTC. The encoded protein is CASSLSGGREQYF.

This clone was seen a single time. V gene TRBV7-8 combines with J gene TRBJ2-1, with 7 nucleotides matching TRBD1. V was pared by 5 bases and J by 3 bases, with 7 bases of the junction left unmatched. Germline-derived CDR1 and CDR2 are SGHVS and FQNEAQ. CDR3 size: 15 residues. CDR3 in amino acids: CASSRRTGFYNEQFF. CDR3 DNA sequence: TGTGCCAGCAGCCGAAGGACAGGATTCTACAATGAGCAGTTCTTC.

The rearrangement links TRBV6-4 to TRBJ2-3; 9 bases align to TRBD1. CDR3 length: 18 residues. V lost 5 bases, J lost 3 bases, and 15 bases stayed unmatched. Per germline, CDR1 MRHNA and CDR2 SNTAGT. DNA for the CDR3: TGTGCCAGCAGTCAACCCCGGGACAGGGAACCATTAACAGATACGCAGTATTTT. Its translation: CASSQPRDREPLTDTQYF.

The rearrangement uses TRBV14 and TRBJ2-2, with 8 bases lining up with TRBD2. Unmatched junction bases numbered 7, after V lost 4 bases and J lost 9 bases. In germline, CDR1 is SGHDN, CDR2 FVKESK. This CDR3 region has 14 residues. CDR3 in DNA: TGTGCCAGCAGCCTTGCGGGGGGCTCCAGGGAGCTGTTTTTT. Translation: CASSLAGGSRELFF. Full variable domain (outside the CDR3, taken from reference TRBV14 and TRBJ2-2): EAGVTQFPSHSVIEKGQTVTLRCDPISGHDNLYWYRRVMGKEIKFLLHFVKESKQDESGMPNNRFLAERTGGTYSTLKVQPAELEDSGVYFCASSLAGGSRELFFGEGSRLTVL.

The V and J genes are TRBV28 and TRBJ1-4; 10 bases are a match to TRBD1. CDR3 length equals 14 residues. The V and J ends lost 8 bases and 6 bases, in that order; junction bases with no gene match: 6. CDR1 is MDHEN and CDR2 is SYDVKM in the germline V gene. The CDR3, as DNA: TGTGCCAGCCGCCCGACAGGGGGCGATGAAAAACTGTTTTTT. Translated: CASRPTGGDEKLFF.

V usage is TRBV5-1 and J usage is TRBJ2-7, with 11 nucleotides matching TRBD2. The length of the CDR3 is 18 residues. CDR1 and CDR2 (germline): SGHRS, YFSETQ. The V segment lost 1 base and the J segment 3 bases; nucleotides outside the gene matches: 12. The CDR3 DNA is TGCGCCAGCAGCTTGCGCGGAGTTAGCGGGAGGGCGGGCTACGAGCAGTACTTC. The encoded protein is CASSLRGVSGRAGYEQYF.

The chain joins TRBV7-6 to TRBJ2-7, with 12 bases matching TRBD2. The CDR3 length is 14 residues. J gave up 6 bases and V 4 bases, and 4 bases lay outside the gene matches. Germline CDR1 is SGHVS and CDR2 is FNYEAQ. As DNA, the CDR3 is TGTGCCAGCAGCTCGACTAGCGGGAGTCGCGAGCAGTACTTC. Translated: CASSSTSGSREQYF.

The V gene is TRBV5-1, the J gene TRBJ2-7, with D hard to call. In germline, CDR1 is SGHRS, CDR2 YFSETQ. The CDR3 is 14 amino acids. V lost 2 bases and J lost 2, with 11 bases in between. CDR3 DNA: TGCGCCAGCAGCTTAAACAGTGAAACCTACGAGCAGTACTTC. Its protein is CASSLNSETYEQYF.

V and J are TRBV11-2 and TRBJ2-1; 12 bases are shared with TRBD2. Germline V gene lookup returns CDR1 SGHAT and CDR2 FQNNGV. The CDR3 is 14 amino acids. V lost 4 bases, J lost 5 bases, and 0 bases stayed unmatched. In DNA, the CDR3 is TGTGCCAGCAGCTGGACTAGCGGGAACAATGAGCAGTTCTTC. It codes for CASSWTSGNNEQFF. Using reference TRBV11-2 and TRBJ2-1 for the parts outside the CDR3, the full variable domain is EAGVAQSPRYKIIEKRQSVAFWCNPISGHATLYWYQQILGQGPKLLIQFQNNGVVDDSQLPKDRFSAERLKGVDSTLKIQPAKLEDSAVYLCASSWTSGNNEQFFGPGTRLTVL.

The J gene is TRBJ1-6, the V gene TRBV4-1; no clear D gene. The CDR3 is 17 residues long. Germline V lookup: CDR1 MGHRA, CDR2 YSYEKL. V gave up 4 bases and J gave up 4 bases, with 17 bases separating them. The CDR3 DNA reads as TGCGCCAGCAGCCCCGGGGTTCAGGCCTCGTATAATTCACCCCTCCACTTT. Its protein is CASSPGVQASYNSPLHF.

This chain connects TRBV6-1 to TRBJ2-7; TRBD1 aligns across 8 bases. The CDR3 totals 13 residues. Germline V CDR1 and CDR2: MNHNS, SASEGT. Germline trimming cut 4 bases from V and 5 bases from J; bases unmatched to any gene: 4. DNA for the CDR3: TGTGCCAGCAGTGCCAGGGGGCTGGACGAGCAGTACTTC. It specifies CASSARGLDEQYF.

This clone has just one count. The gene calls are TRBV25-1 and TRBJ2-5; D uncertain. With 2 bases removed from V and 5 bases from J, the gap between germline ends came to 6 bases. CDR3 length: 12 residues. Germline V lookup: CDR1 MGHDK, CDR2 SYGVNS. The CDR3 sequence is CASSETEETQYF. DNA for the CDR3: TGTGCCAGCAGTGAAACCGAGGAGACCCAGTACTTC.

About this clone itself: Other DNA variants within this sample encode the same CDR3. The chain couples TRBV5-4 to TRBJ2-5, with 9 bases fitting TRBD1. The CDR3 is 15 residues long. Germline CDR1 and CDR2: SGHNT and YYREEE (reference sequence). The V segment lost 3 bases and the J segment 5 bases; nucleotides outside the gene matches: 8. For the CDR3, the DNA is TGTGCCAGCAGCTCCCGACAGGGGGGCGGGGAGACCCAGTACTTC. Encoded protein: CASSSRQGGGETQYF.

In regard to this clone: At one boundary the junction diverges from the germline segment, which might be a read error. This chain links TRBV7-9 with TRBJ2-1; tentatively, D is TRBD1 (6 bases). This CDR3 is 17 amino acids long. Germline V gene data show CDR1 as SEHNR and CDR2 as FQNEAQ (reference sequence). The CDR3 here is CASSLAYQGTSDNEQFF. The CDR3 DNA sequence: TGTGCCAGCAGCTTAGCATATCAGGGGACCTCCGACAATGAGCAGTTCTTC.

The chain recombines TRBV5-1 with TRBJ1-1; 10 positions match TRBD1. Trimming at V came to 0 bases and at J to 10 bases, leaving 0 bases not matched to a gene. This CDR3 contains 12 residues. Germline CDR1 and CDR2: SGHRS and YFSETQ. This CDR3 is CASSLGQGAAFF. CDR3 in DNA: TGCGCCAGCAGCTTGGGACAGGGGGCAGCTTTCTTT.

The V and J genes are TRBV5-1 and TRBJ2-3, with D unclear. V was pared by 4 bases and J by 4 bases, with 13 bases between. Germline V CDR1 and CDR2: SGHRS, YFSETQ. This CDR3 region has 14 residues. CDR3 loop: CASSGGVIADTQYF. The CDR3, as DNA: TGCGCCAGCAGCGGCGGAGTCATCGCAGATACGCAGTATTTT.

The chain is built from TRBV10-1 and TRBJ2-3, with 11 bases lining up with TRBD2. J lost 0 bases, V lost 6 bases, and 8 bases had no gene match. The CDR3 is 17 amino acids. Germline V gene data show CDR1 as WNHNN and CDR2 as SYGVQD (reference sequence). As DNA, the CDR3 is TGCGCCAGCAGCGGGACTAGCGGACGAGCTAGCACAGATACGCAGTATTTT. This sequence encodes CASSGTSGRASTDTQYF.

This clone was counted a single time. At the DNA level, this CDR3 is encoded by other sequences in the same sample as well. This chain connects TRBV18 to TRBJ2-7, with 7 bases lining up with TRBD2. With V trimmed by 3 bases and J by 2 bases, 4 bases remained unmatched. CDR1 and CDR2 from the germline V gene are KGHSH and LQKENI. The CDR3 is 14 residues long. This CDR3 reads CASSPLAVTYEQYF. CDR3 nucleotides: TGTGCCAGCTCACCCCTAGCGGTTACCTACGAGCAGTACTTC.

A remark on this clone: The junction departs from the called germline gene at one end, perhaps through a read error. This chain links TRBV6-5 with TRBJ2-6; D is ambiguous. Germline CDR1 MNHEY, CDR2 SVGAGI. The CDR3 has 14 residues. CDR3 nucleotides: TGTGCCAGCAGTGGATTCAAGCCTTACGACAAAGTCGGGTTC. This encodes CASSGFKPYDKVGF.

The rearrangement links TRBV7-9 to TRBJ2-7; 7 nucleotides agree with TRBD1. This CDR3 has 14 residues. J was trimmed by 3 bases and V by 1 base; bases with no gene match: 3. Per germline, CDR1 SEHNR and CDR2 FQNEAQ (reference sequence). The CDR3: CASSLVRDSYEQYF. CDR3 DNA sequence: TGTGCCAGCAGCTTAGTTCGGGACAGCTACGAGCAGTACTTC.

In DNA form, the CDR3 reads TGTGCCAGCGGGTGGGAGAGGAGCACCTACAATGAGCAGTTCTTC. Amino acids: CASGWERSTYNEQFF. This sequence joins TRBV7-2 and TRBJ2-1; D perhaps matches TRBD2 (5 bases). Per the germline V gene, CDR1 is SGHTA and CDR2 is FQGNSA. With 8 bases removed from V and 2 bases from J, the gap between germline ends came to 16 bases. The CDR3 runs to 15 residues. The full variable domain, its missing parts supplied by reference TRBV7-2 and TRBJ2-1, is GAGVSQSPSNKVTEKGKDVELRCDPISGHTALYWYRQSLGQGLEFLIYFQGNSAPDKSGLPSDRFSAERTGGSVSTLTIQRTQQEDSAVYLCASGWERSTYNEQFFGPGTRLTVL.